This T cell receptor beta chain is drawn from a study of cytomegalovirus exposure and HLA in healthy donors. General observations from the study: TCR beta sequences reportedly predicted the HLA-A and HLA-B alleles of most subjects accurately. CMV serostatus was the sole immune exposure information available. Cytomegalovirus-associated TCR beta chains were listed, numbering over 150.

The PCR ran on 60 Vbeta and 13 Jbeta primers. Generated by immunoSEQ multiplex PCR, the TCRdb table keeps only in-frame clones and is missing some. The table lists about 200,000 clones, about 83% of them singletons. Concerning this clone: Its antigen is not known.

This TCR came from a man in his forties in good health and CMV-seronegative. What was sequenced was PBMCs.

CDR3 region: CASTRDRGYGEQFF. The CDR3 nucleotides read TGTGCCAGCACGCGGGACAGAGGTTACGGTGAGCAGTTCTTC. The chain is built from TRBV2 and TRBJ2-1; TRBD1 might be the D (7 bases). CDR3 length: 14 residues. The V gene's germline CDR1 is SNHLY and CDR2 FYNNEI. Trimming cost V 7 bases and J 9 bases, with 19 bases left between them.